What follows are 14 T cell receptor beta chains derived from one specimen sequenced in a study of STAT3 mutations in large granular lymphocyte leukemia (dated by TCRdb to 2018 to 2020). Findings and caveats that apply to the study as a whole: At least one immunodominant TCRbeta clonotype was present in every T-LGLL patient, and multiple immunodominant subclonotypes appeared in about half of the T-LGLL patients.

What these receptors recognize is not known. The method behind the library was the immunoSEQ multiplex PCR assay. The table comes from immuneACCESS by way of TCRdb, which keeps in-frame sequences with V and J called. Part of the clones is missing from these tables; in studies checked, under half for an unresolved V gene and the rest for unknown reasons. Recorded for this sample are 35,000 to 50,000 clones; roughly three quarters of them occurred a single time. Jointly, the top ten make up 0.43% of the sample. Sequenced: PBMCs. These receptors originate from a human donor with T large granular lymphocyte leukemia. Some clones in this sample may be carry-over from other donors' samples.

A few counts support this clone. The V gene is TRBV5-4, the J gene TRBJ2-3; no firm D call. The CDR3 covers 13 residues. Trimming took 2 bases from V and 2 from J, leaving 6 bases between them. The germline V gene has CDR1 SGHNT and CDR2 YYREEE (reference sequence). The CDR3 coding sequence is TGTGCCAGCAGCTTTAGCTCCACAGATACGCAGTATTTT. It yields the protein CASSFSSTDTQYF.

The genes are TRBV14 and TRBJ1-5; D is perhaps TRBD1 (6 bases). The CDR3 loop spans 20 amino acids. CDR1 and CDR2 from the germline V gene are SGHDN and FVKESK. Trimming cost V 6 bases and J 4 bases, with 31 bases left between them. The CDR3 is CASRREGGGREYDTNQPQHF. In nucleotides, the CDR3 is TGTGCCAGCAGGCGGGAAGGGGGGGGAAGGGAATACGACACTAATCAGCCCCAGCATTTT. Full variable domain (missing parts from reference TRBV14 and TRBJ1-5): EAGVTQFPSHSVIEKGQTVTLRCDPISGHDNLYWYRRVMGKEIKFLLHFVKESKQDESGMPNNRFLAERTGGTYSTLKVQPAELEDSGVYFCASRREGGGREYDTNQPQHFGDGTRLSIL.

The rearrangement links TRBV30 to TRBJ1-1; D is possibly TRBD1 (5 bases). In germline, CDR1 is GTSNPN, CDR2 SVGIG (reference sequence). The V and J ends lost 1 base and 1 base respectively, with 13 bases between them. This CDR3 is built from 15 residues. The CDR3 is CAWSGGWTTNTEAFF. CDR3 nucleotide sequence: TGTGCCTGGAGTGGGGGATGGACAACGAACACTGAAGCTTTCTTT.

The J gene is TRBJ1-6, the V gene TRBV27; the match to TRBD1 covers 7 bases. Per the germline V gene, CDR1 is MNHEY and CDR2 is SMNVEV (reference sequence). CDR3 length equals 14 residues. Trimming took 3 bases from V and 9 from J; bases not matched to a gene: 5. In DNA form, the CDR3 reads TGTGCCAGCAGTTTCCGACAGGGAATTTCACCCCTCCACTTT. Its protein product is CASSFRQGISPLHF.

The rearrangement joins TRBV4-1 to TRBJ2-5; a possible D gene is TRBD2 (5 bases). V lost 1 base and J lost 5, with 11 bases in between. This CDR3 has 14 residues. Germline V gene data show CDR1 as MGHRA and CDR2 as YSYEKL. The CDR3 bases are TGCGCCAGCAGCCAAGTCGAGGGCCGGGAGACCCAGTACTTC. Protein product: CASSQVEGRETQYF.

CDR3 bases: TGTGCCAGCAGCGTAGAGCCCTCGCGGGGGGCCACCGGGGAGCTGTTTTTT. Protein product: CASSVEPSRGATGELFF. The genes are TRBV9 and TRBJ2-2; 8 bases map to TRBD2. Looked up from germline, CDR1 is SGDLS and CDR2 is YYNGEE. The ends lost 0 bases at V and 4 bases at J; junction bases unmatched: 8. CDR3 size: 17 residues.

The chain is built from TRBV29-1 and TRBJ2-1; D may match TRBD1 or TRBD2 (5 bases each). The V gene lost 5 bases and the J gene lost 5 bases, with 28 bases spanning the gap. This CDR3 is 18 amino acids long. Germline loops: CDR1 SQVTM, CDR2 ANQGSEA. Written as DNA, the CDR3 is TGCAGCGTTTTCTTGCGTGTGCGAAAGATGGGGGATAACAATGAGCAGTTCTTC. Translating it yields CSVFLRVRKMGDNNEQFF.

The chain combines TRBV5-4 with TRBJ2-7, with 8 bases identical to TRBD1. Per germline, CDR1 SGHNT and CDR2 YYREEE (reference sequence). CDR3 size: 12 residues. Trimming at V came to 2 bases and at J to 6 bases, leaving 1 base not matched to a gene. CDR3 in amino acids: CASSLDRGEQYV. CDR3 in DNA: TGTGCCAGCAGCTTAGACAGGGGCGAGCAGTACGTC.

V usage is TRBV7-2 and J usage is TRBJ2-7; D perhaps matches TRBD2 (7 bases). Trimming stripped 3 bases from V and 4 bases from J, with 13 bases between. Germline CDR1 is SGHTA and CDR2 is FQGNSA. This CDR3 comprises 14 residues. The CDR3 sequence: CASSFGGASYEQYF. In nucleotides, the CDR3 is TGTGCCAGCAGCTTTGGGGGGGCCTCGTACGAGCAGTACTTC.

This chain connects TRBV29-1 to TRBJ2-3; 12 bases are a match to TRBD2. The CDR3 is made up of 15 amino acids. V lost 3 bases to trimming and J lost 4 bases; unmatched junction nucleotides: 5. Germline V gene lookup returns CDR1 SQVTM and CDR2 ANQGSEA. The CDR3 nucleotides are TGCAGCGTTGAGCGGGCTAGCGGGGGGGCAGATACGCAGTATTTT. This codes for CSVERASGGADTQYF.

The CDR3 is CASSSLATTNEKLFF. CDR3 DNA sequence: TGCGCCAGCAGCTCCCTGGCGACAACTAATGAAAAACTGTTTTTT. The gene calls are TRBV4-1 and TRBJ1-4, with D unclear. The germline gives CDR1 MGHRA, CDR2 YSYEKL. V gave up 5 bases and J gave up 0 bases, with 10 bases separating them. There are 15 residues in the CDR3.

The rearrangement uses TRBV6-5 and TRBJ2-1; 7 positions match TRBD2. In germline, CDR1 is MNHEY, CDR2 SVGAGI. V shed 7 bases and J 7 bases; nucleotides not matched to a gene: 10. This CDR3 spans 14 amino acids. CDR3 sequence: CASTSPTGGNEQFF. CDR3 nucleotides: TGTGCCAGCACCTCACCTACGGGGGGAAATGAGCAGTTCTTC.

The chain employs TRBV6-5 and TRBJ2-3; D is unclear. Looked up from germline, CDR1 is MNHEY and CDR2 is SVGAGI. The CDR3 has 14 residues. Between the trimmed V and J ends, which lost 2 bases and 0 bases, there was a span of 6 bases. The CDR3 coding sequence is TGTGCCAGCAGTTACATCCAAAGCACAGATACGCAGTATTTT. This sequence encodes CASSYIQSTDTQYF.

The chain has TRBV11-2 and TRBJ2-7; D unresolved. Germline values: CDR1 SGHAT, CDR2 FQNNGV. This CDR3 spans 15 amino acids. Trimming cost V 0 bases and J 3 bases, with 12 bases left between them. The CDR3 coding sequence is TGTGCCAGCAGCTTAGATACAGCCGCCTTCTACGAGCAGTACTTC. Protein: CASSLDTAAFYEQYF. Full variable domain (remainder filled in from reference TRBV11-2 and TRBJ2-7): EAGVAQSPRYKIIEKRQSVAFWCNPISGHATLYWYQQILGQGPKLLIQFQNNGVVDDSQLPKDRFSAERLKGVDSTLKIQPAKLEDSAVYLCASSLDTAAFYEQYFGPGTRLTVT.